The T cell receptor beta chain described here comes from a study of untreated major depressive disorder. Sequencing was performed with immunoSEQ multiplex PCR; in TCRdb, only in-frame clones are kept and a portion is missing. Of under 15,000 clones detected, about nine tenths appear once; the ten largest clones hold 0.82%. On this clone itself: Its antigen is currently unknown.

General observations from the study: TRBV05-01 (Vbeta 5.1) usage was higher in CD4+ T cells of depressed patients than controls. A comparatively small sample limits the generalizability of these findings. TRBV25-01 and TRBV02-01 followed the flow pattern without significance.

J gave up 5 bases and V 2 bases, and 1 base lay outside the gene matches. Germline CDR1 is KGHSH and CDR2 is LQKENI. The CDR3 loop spans 13 amino acids. Major depressive disorder by DSM-IV, Hamilton depression score of at least 18. Typically 90% to 95% of enriched cells were CD4+. The chain links TRBV18 to TRBJ2-5, with TRBD1 identical over 8 bases. The TCR comes from a man between 25 and 39 years old with major depressive disorder. The source material was CD4+ T cells from PBMCs. CDR3 protein: CASSPYRGETQYF. DNA for the CDR3: TGTGCCAGCTCACCATACAGGGGGGAGACCCAGTACTTC.